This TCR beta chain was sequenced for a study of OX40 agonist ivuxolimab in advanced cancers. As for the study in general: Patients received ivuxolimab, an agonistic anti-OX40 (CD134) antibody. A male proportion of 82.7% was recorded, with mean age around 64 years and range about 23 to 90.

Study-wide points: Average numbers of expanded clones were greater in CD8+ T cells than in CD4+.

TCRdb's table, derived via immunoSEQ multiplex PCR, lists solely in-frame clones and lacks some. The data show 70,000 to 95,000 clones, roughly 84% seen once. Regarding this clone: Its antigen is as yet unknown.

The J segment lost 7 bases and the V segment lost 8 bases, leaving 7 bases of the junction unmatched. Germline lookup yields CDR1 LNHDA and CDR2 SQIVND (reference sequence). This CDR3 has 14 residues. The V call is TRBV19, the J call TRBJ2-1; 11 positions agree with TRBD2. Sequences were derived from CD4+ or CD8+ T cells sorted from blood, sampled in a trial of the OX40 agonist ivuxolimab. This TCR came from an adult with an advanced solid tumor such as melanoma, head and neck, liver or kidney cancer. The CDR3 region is CASRSGGAGNEQFF. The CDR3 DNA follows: TGTGCCAGTCGTAGCGGGGGGGCAGGGAATGAGCAGTTCTTC. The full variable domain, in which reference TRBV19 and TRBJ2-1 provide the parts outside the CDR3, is DGGITQSPKYLFRKEGQNVTLSCEQNLNHDAMYWYRQDPGQGLRLIYYSQIVNDFQKGDIAEGYSVSREKKESFPLTVTSAQKNPTAFYLCASRSGGAGNEQFFGPGTRLTVL.